This entry lists 30 T cell receptor beta chains sequenced from one sample in a study of T cell clonotyping in hematopoietic cell transplantation. Documented time point: recipient sample about 28 days before transplant, after cytoreduction. This table comes from immunoSEQ multiplex PCR, and its TCRdb copy is limited to in-frame clones, with some not included. The table includes more than 70,000 clones, 90% to 96% detected once. Sequencing used peripheral blood mononuclear cells, obtained before stem cell transplant. Source of these receptors: a woman between 45 and 65 years old with acute myeloid leukemia. Some clones in this sample may be carry-over from other donors' samples.

The chain recombines TRBV27 with TRBJ2-7; 13 nucleotides line up with TRBD2. The CDR3 is 17 amino acids. Germline CDR1 and CDR2: MNHEY and SMNVEV (reference sequence). J lost 5 bases, V lost 1 base, and 8 bases had no gene match. The CDR3 DNA follows: TGTGCCAGCAGTTTATGGAGGACTAGCGGGGGAAGACACGAGCAGTACTTC. It encodes CASSLWRTSGGRHEQYF.

The rearrangement joins TRBV14 to TRBJ2-5; 9 nucleotides align to TRBD2. Looked up from germline, CDR1 is SGHDN and CDR2 is FVKESK. This CDR3 has 16 residues. V lost 3 bases, J lost 3 bases, and 8 bases stayed unmatched. CDR3 nucleotide sequence: TGTGCCAGCAGCCAGAGAGCGGGAGGACCTAAAGAGACCCAGTACTTC. As protein: CASSQRAGGPKETQYF.

This clone was detected only once. The V call is TRBV29-1, the J call TRBJ2-2; no firm D call. Germline lookup yields CDR1 SQVTM and CDR2 ANQGSEA. This CDR3 has 11 amino acids. Trimming cost V 3 bases and J 8 bases, with 7 bases left between them. The CDR3 coding sequence is TGCAGCGTTGAGAATGGGGGGGAGCTGTTTTTT. Amino acids: CSVENGGELFF.

This clone occurred once. The rearrangement uses TRBV9 and TRBJ2-3, with TRBD2 matching over 10 bases. Germline CDR1 and CDR2: SGDLS and YYNGEE. Unmatched junction bases numbered 8, after V lost 4 bases and J lost 3 bases. The CDR3 has 16 residues. DNA for the CDR3: TGTGCCAGCAGCCCCTCCGGACTAGCGGAGACAGATACGCAGTATTTT. It is translated as CASSPSGLAETDTQYF.

This chain joins TRBV9 and TRBJ2-7; TRBD1 agrees at 9 bases. The germline V gene encodes CDR1 SGDLS and CDR2 YYNGEE. This CDR3 is built from 15 residues. V gave up 4 bases and J gave up 2 bases; unmatched junction bases: 7. The CDR3 DNA is TGTGCCAGCAGCAACCCCGGGACAGGGCCCTACGAGCAGTACTTC. It yields the protein CASSNPGTGPYEQYF.

J is TRBJ1-1 and V is TRBV28; no definite D call. This CDR3 contains 15 residues. V was trimmed by 6 bases and J by 0 bases, leaving 14 bases between them. Germline V gene data show CDR1 as MDHEN and CDR2 as SYDVKM. The CDR3 nucleotides read TGTGCCAGCAGACTTCCCGGGCCGTTGAACACTGAAGCTTTCTTT. It is translated as CASRLPGPLNTEAFF.

The chain is built from TRBV12-5 and TRBJ1-5; 8 bases line up with TRBD1. Germline V gene data show CDR1 as LGHNT and CDR2 as FRNRAP. Losses at the gene ends were 5 bases for V and 5 bases for J; bases not matched to a gene: 23. CDR3 length equals 20 residues. The CDR3 loop reads CASGPPQGATLSYFDQPQHF. The CDR3 DNA follows: TGTGCTAGTGGTCCACCTCAGGGGGCGACTCTCTCTTATTTCGATCAGCCCCAGCATTTT.

The gene calls are TRBV7-9 and TRBJ2-1; TRBD2 matches 8 bases. The CDR3 has 15 amino acids. V gave up 3 bases and J gave up 6 bases; unmatched junction bases: 7. Looked up from germline, CDR1 is SEHNR and CDR2 is FQNEAQ (reference sequence). The DNA of the CDR3 is TGTGCCAGCAGCTTCACAGCGGGAGAGGGCAATGAGCAGTTCTTC. Translation gives CASSFTAGEGNEQFF.

The chain joins TRBV6-5 to TRBJ2-1; no clear D gene. Deletions cut 0 bases from V and 2 bases from J, with 5 bases between. The germline gives CDR1 MNHEY, CDR2 SVGAGI. This CDR3 contains 14 residues. CDR3 loop: CASSYSLTYNEQFF. As DNA, the CDR3 is TGTGCCAGCAGTTACTCTCTGACCTACAATGAGCAGTTCTTC.

The chain employs TRBV30 and TRBJ1-1; D is ambiguous. V was cut by 2 bases and J by 4 bases, with 5 bases left in between. The germline V gene encodes CDR1 GTSNPN and CDR2 SVGIG (reference sequence). This CDR3 spans 11 amino acids. This CDR3 is CAWSSPTEAFF. The CDR3 nucleotides are TGTGCCTGGAGTTCCCCCACTGAAGCTTTCTTT.

The rearrangement uses TRBV4-1 and TRBJ2-2; D is uncertain. CDR3 length: 16 residues. Trimming stripped 3 bases from V and 2 bases from J, with 13 bases between. From germline, CDR1 is MGHRA and CDR2 YSYEKL. CDR3 region: CASSQRLVPNTGELFF. The CDR3 nucleotides read TGCGCCAGCAGCCAGCGGTTAGTACCTAACACCGGGGAGCTGTTTTTT.

J is TRBJ1-3 and V is TRBV30; 9 bases line up with TRBD1. The CDR3 totals 15 residues. Germline V CDR1 and CDR2: GTSNPN, SVGIG (reference sequence). V dropped 3 bases and J dropped 3; count of bases not matched to a gene: 6. The CDR3: CAWRQGATGGNTIYF. The CDR3 nucleotides read TGTGCCTGGAGACAGGGGGCTACTGGTGGAAACACCATATATTTT.

This clone was recorded once. The V gene is TRBV5-1, the J gene TRBJ2-5; no clear D gene. This CDR3 is built from 11 residues. Between the trimmed V and J ends, which lost 4 bases and 7 bases, there was a span of 8 bases. Looked up from germline, CDR1 is SGHRS and CDR2 is YFSETQ. In nucleotides, the CDR3 is TGCGCCAGCAGCATTAGTGGGACCCAGTACTTC. Its protein is CASSISGTQYF.

V and J are TRBV7-6 and TRBJ1-6, with D possibly TRBD1 on 5 matching bases. The ends were cut back, 7 bases at V and 5 bases at J, with 15 bases in the middle. The length of the CDR3 is 15 residues. CDR1 and CDR2 (germline): SGHVS, FNYEAQ. The DNA for the CDR3 is TGTGCCAGCACGAGGGGCCAAGTGGATAATTCACCCCTCCACTTT. This translates into CASTRGQVDNSPLHF.

The V gene is TRBV30, the J gene TRBJ2-7; no clear D gene. V lost 2 bases and J 1 base, leaving 9 bases between the germline ends. The CDR3 loop spans 13 amino acids. The germline V gene encodes CDR1 GTSNPN and CDR2 SVGIG (reference sequence). The CDR3 is CAWSYGLSYEQYF. The CDR3 DNA follows: TGTGCCTGGAGTTACGGGCTTTCCTACGAGCAGTACTTC.

The chain couples TRBV4-1 to TRBJ1-1; no firm D call. Deletions cut 1 base from V and 1 base from J, with 7 bases between. Per germline, CDR1 MGHRA and CDR2 YSYEKL. The CDR3 has 14 residues. Here the CDR3 DNA reads TGCGCCAGCAGCCAAGCTTCCGAGAACACTGAAGCTTTCTTT. This gives the protein CASSQASENTEAFF.

This clone is a singleton in its sample. This rearrangement joins TRBV29-1 to TRBJ1-5, with unresolved D. Germline V CDR1 and CDR2: SQVTM, ANQGSEA. V dropped 6 bases and J dropped 4 bases, with 16 bases sitting between them. The length of the CDR3 is 14 residues. The CDR3 loop reads CSVAVGSKNQPQHF. Written as DNA, the CDR3 is TGCAGCGTAGCGGTGGGGTCGAAGAATCAGCCCCAGCATTTT.

The chain employs TRBV6-5 and TRBJ2-7, with no clear D. In germline, CDR1 is MNHEY, CDR2 SVGAGI. The V and J ends lost 0 bases and 3 bases respectively, with 9 bases between them. The CDR3 spans 14 residues. The CDR3 DNA reads TGTGCCAGCAGTTACTCGGCTCGAAACTACGAGCAGTACTTC. Translating gives CASSYSARNYEQYF.

This clone was detected once. This chain links TRBV4-1 with TRBJ2-3; the D is unclear. V was shortened by 0 bases and J by 1 base, with 11 bases between the two germline ends. There are 16 residues in the CDR3. Germline V lookup: CDR1 MGHRA, CDR2 YSYEKL. The DNA of the CDR3 is TGCGCCAGCAGCCAAGATACCTCAATAGGCACAGATACGCAGTATTTT. Its translation is CASSQDTSIGTDTQYF.

The gene calls are TRBV18 and TRBJ1-6; D is possibly TRBD1 (5 bases). CDR1 is KGHSH, CDR2 LQKENI, per germline. V lost 5 bases and J 4 bases, leaving 15 bases between the germline ends. CDR3 length: 16 residues. The CDR3 spells CASSNQVAGYNSPLHF. DNA of the CDR3: TGTGCCAGCTCAAACCAGGTCGCAGGGTATAATTCACCCCTCCACTTT.

V is TRBV2 and J is TRBJ1-6; D possibly corresponds to TRBD1 (5 bases). Trimming removed 8 bases at V and 4 bases at J, with 15 bases between. The CDR3 runs 15 residues. From germline, CDR1 is SNHLY and CDR2 FYNNEI. Written as DNA, the CDR3 is TGTGCCAGCGGGACCTGGACTGCTTATAATTCACCCCTCCACTTT. Translation: CASGTWTAYNSPLHF.

This clone was picked up one time. The CDR3 here is CASSQSQGPDTQYF. CDR3 coding DNA: TGCGCCAGCAGCCAATCACAGGGACCAGATACGCAGTATTTT. This sequence joins TRBV5-1 and TRBJ2-3; possible D gene TRBD1, 6 bases. The CDR3 runs 14 residues. Trimming removed 4 bases at V and 4 bases at J, with 13 bases between. The germline CDR1 and CDR2 sequences are SGHRS and YFSETQ. Looking up the rest from reference TRBV5-1 and TRBJ2-3 gives the full variable domain: KAGVTQTPRYLIKTRGQQVTLSCSPISGHRSVSWYQQTPGQGLQFLFEYFSETQRNKGNFPGRFSGRQFSNSRSEMNVSTLELGDSALYLCASSQSQGPDTQYFGPGTRLTVL.

This clone was recorded only once. The chain recombines TRBV2 with TRBJ2-5; 7 nucleotides match TRBD2. V lost 4 bases and J lost 2; bases outside the gene matches: 7. This CDR3 has 15 residues. Germline V gene lookup returns CDR1 SNHLY and CDR2 FYNNEI. The CDR3 sequence is CASSVASGEQETQYF. The CDR3 DNA reads as TGTGCCAGCAGTGTGGCTAGCGGAGAACAAGAGACCCAGTACTTC. The variable domain in full, with the rest retrieved from reference TRBV2 and TRBJ2-5, is EPEVTQTPSHQVTQMGQEVILRCVPISNHLYFYWYRQILGQKVEFLVSFYNNEISEKSEIFDDQFSVERPDGSNFTLKIRSTKLEDSAMYFCASSVASGEQETQYFGPGTRLLVL.

This clone was found a few times. The gene calls are TRBV11-2 and TRBJ2-5; D not resolved. The CDR3 covers 13 residues. Germline values: CDR1 SGHAT, CDR2 FQNNGV. V was trimmed by 3 bases and J by 4 bases, leaving 9 bases between them. Written as DNA, the CDR3 is TGTGCCAGCAGCTTTAGGGTATCAGAGACCCAGTACTTC. It yields the protein CASSFRVSETQYF. The full variable domain, completed using reference TRBV11-2 and TRBJ2-5, is EAGVAQSPRYKIIEKRQSVAFWCNPISGHATLYWYQQILGQGPKLLIQFQNNGVVDDSQLPKDRFSAERLKGVDSTLKIQPAKLEDSAVYLCASSFRVSETQYFGPGTRLLVL.

The chain has TRBV28 and TRBJ1-2; D is undetermined. Germline V gives CDR1 MDHEN, CDR2 SYDVKM. The CDR3 covers 14 residues. V lost 4 bases and J 4 bases, leaving 13 bases between the germline ends. CDR3 sequence reads: CASSSHGSVYGYTF. DNA for the CDR3: TGTGCCAGCAGTTCCCACGGGTCAGTCTATGGCTACACCTTC.

This chain joins TRBV10-1 and TRBJ2-7, with 11 positions matching TRBD1. The CDR3 consists of 15 residues. The J segment lost 2 bases and the V segment lost 2 bases, leaving 2 bases of the junction unmatched. The germline gives CDR1 WNHNN, CDR2 SYGVQD (reference sequence). The CDR3, as DNA: TGCGCCAGCAGTGAGGGACAGGGGGCGGCCTACGAGCAGTACTTC. It specifies CASSEGQGAAYEQYF.

The V and J genes are TRBV4-1 and TRBJ1-1, with 8 nucleotides matching TRBD1. The J segment lost 3 bases and the V segment lost 1 base, leaving 7 bases of the junction unmatched. Germline lookup yields CDR1 MGHRA and CDR2 YSYEKL. The CDR3 consists of 16 residues. The CDR3 loop is CASSQVWTGSDTEAFF. CDR3 sequence (DNA): TGCGCCAGCAGCCAAGTCTGGACAGGGTCGGACACTGAAGCTTTCTTT.

The rearrangement links TRBV6-5 to TRBJ1-6; possibly TRBD1 for D (5 bases). This CDR3 contains 13 residues. Between the trimmed V and J ends, which lost 1 base and 9 bases, there was a span of 7 bases. Germline CDR1 is MNHEY and CDR2 is SVGAGI. CDR3 region: CASSYFRVSPLHF. The CDR3 bases are TGTGCCAGCAGTTACTTCAGGGTTTCACCCCTCCACTTT.

The chain employs TRBV7-6 and TRBJ2-5; 9 positions match TRBD2. The CDR3 extends over 15 amino acids. Germline V lookup: CDR1 SGHVS, CDR2 FNYEAQ. Trimming removed 4 bases from V and 4 bases from J; junction bases left unmatched: 7. The CDR3 protein is CASSYHSGSGETQYF. In nucleotides, the CDR3 is TGTGCCAGCAGCTATCATAGCGGGAGCGGAGAGACCCAGTACTTC.

The chain combines TRBV5-1 with TRBJ2-2; 8 bases align to TRBD2. Losses at the gene ends were 3 bases for V and 6 bases for J; bases not matched to a gene: 10. There are 16 residues in the CDR3. Looked up from germline, CDR1 is SGHRS and CDR2 is YFSETQ. CDR3 coding DNA: TGCGCCAGCAGCTGGACCCTGGCCGGGGGGGCCGGGGAGCTGTTTTTT. This codes for CASSWTLAGGAGELFF.